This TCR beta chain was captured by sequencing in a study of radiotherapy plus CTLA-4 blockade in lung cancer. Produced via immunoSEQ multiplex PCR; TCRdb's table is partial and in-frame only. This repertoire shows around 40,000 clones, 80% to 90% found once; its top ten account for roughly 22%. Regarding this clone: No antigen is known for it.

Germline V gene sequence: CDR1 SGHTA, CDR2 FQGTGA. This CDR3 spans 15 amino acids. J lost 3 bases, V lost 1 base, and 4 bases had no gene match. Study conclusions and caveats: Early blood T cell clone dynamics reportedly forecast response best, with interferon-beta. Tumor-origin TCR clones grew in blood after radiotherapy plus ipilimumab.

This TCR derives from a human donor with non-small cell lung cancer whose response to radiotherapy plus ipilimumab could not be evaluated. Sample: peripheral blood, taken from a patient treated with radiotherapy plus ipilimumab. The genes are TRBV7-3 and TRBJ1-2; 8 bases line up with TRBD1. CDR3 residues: CASSLRPGGDYGYTF. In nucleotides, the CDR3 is TGTGCCAGCAGCTTAAGGCCAGGGGGCGACTATGGCTACACCTTC.